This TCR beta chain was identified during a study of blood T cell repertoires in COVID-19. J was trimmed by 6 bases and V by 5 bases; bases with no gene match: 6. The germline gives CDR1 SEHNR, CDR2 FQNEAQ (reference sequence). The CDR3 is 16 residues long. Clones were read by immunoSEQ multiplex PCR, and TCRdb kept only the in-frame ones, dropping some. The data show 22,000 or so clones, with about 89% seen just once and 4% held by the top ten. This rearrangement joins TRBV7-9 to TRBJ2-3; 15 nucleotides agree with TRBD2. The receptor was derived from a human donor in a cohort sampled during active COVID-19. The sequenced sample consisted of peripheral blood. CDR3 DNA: TGTGCCAGCAGCCCGGGACTAGCGGGAGGATGGGATACGCAGTATTTT. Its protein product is CASSPGLAGGWDTQYF. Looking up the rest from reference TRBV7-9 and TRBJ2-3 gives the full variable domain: DTGVSQNPRHKITKRGQNVTFRCDPISEHNRLYWYRQTLGQGPEFLTYFQNEAQLEKSRLLSDRFSAERPKGSFSTLEIQRTEQGDSAMYLCASSPGLAGGWDTQYFGPGTRLTVL.